This T cell receptor beta chain was observed in a study of early stage breast cancer tumors. Some clones are missing from TCRdb's copy, which holds only in-frame ones; the method was immunoSEQ multiplex PCR. Of roughly 49,000 clones detected, more than 70% appear once; the ten largest clones hold around 3.6%. The sample comprised blood. The source is a person aged 35-49 years with breast cancer.

Here the CDR3 reads CASRSGLLEQYF. The CDR3 DNA is TGTGCCAGCCGCTCCGGGCTTCTCGAGCAGTACTTC. The rearrangement uses TRBV28 and TRBJ2-7; D gene uncertain. Germline CDR1 MDHEN, CDR2 SYDVKM. The CDR3 has 12 residues. V was trimmed by 8 bases and J by 6 bases, leaving 14 bases between them.